This TCR beta chain was profiled in a study of blood T cell repertoires in COVID-19. Study in general: Sample material is recorded as cDNA or gDNA derived from T cells, B-cell-depleted T cells, or PBMCs.

This clone showed up just a few times. Generated by immunoSEQ multiplex PCR, the TCRdb table keeps only in-frame clones and is missing some. The sample lists about 300,000 clones; about four fifths were seen once. Germline V gives CDR1 LGHNA, CDR2 YSLEER. The CDR3 is 16 residues long. The V gene lost 0 bases and the J gene lost 2 bases, with 10 bases spanning the gap. Seattle participants joined during active infection and were tracked over time. The specimen sequenced was peripheral blood. The TCR was taken from a human donor with COVID-19, enrolled during active disease. The donor label of this sample is uncertain. V gene TRBV4-3 combines with J gene TRBJ2-2; D perhaps matches TRBD2 (6 bases). The CDR3 protein is CASSQDTGENTGELFF. The CDR3 region has the DNA TGCGCCAGCAGCCAAGATACGGGGGAAAACACCGGGGAGCTGTTTTTT.